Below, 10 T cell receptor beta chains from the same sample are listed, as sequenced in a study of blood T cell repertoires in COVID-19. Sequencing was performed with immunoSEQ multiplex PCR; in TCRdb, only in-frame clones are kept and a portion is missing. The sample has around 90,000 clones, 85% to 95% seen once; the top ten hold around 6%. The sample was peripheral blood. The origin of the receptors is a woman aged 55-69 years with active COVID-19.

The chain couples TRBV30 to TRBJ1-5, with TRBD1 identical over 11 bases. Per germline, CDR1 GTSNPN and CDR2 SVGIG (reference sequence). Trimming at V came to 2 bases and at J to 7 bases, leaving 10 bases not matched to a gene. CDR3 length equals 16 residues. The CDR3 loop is CAWSRSLGQGGQPQHF. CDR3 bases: TGTGCCTGGAGTCGGTCGTTGGGACAGGGGGGCCAGCCCCAGCATTTT.

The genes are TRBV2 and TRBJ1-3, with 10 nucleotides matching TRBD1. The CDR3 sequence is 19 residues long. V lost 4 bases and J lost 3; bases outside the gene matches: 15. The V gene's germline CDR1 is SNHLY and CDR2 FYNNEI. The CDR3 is CASSAWGQGISLVGNTIYF. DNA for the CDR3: TGTGCCAGCAGTGCATGGGGACAGGGGATATCTCTGGTTGGAAACACCATATATTTT.

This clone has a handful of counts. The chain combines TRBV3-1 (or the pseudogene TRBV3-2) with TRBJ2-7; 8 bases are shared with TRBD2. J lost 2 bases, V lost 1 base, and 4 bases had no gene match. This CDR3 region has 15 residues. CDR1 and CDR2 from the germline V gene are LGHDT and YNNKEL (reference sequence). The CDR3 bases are TGTGCCAGCAGCCAAGCAGCCGGGAGGGCCTACGAGCAGTACTTC. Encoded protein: CASSQAAGRAYEQYF.

This CDR3 reads CASSAIGGYEQYF. CDR3 in DNA: TGTGCCAGCAGCGCAATAGGCGGATACGAGCAGTACTTC. The V call is TRBV7-2, the J call TRBJ2-7, with D hard to call. Per the germline V gene, CDR1 is SGHTA and CDR2 is FQGNSA. The CDR3 spans 13 residues. V was clipped by 5 bases and J by 4 bases, with 12 bases between them.

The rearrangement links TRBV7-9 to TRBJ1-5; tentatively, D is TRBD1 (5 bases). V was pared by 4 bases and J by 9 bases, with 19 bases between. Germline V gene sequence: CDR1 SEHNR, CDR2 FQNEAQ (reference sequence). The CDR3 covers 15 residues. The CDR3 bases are TGTGCCAGCAGCTCCCAGTCGGGGACTGGGGGGCCCCAGCATTTT. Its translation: CASSSQSGTGGPQHF.

The CDR3 region is CASSLTREEAFF. The CDR3 nucleotides are TGCGCCAGCAGCCTGACGCGGGAAGAAGCTTTCTTT. The J gene is TRBJ1-1, the V gene TRBV5-1; D is ambiguous. There are 12 residues in the CDR3. The ends were cut back, 4 bases at V and 8 bases at J, with 12 bases in the middle. CDR1 and CDR2 from the germline V gene are SGHRS and YFSETQ. Variable domain in full (rest from reference TRBV5-1 and TRBJ1-1): KAGVTQTPRYLIKTRGQQVTLSCSPISGHRSVSWYQQTPGQGLQFLFEYFSETQRNKGNFPGRFSGRQFSNSRSEMNVSTLELGDSALYLCASSLTREEAFFGQGTRLTVV.

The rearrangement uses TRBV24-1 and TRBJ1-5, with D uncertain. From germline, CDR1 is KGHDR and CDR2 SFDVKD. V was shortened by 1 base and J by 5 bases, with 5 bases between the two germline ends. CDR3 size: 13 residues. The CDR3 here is CATSDLSDQPQHF. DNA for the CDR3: TGTGCCACCAGTGATTTATCGGATCAGCCCCAGCATTTT.

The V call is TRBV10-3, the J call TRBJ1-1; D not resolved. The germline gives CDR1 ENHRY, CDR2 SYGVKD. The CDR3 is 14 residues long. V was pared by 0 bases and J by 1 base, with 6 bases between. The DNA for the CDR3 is TGTGCCATCAGTGAGTCACGGGAGAACACTGAAGCTTTCTTT. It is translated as CAISESRENTEAFF.

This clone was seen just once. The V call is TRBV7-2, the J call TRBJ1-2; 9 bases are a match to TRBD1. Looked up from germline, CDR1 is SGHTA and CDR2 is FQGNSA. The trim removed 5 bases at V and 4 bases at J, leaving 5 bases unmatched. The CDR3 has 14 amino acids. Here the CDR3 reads CASSQDRGVYGYTF. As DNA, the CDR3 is TGTGCCAGCAGCCAAGACAGGGGGGTCTATGGCTACACCTTC.

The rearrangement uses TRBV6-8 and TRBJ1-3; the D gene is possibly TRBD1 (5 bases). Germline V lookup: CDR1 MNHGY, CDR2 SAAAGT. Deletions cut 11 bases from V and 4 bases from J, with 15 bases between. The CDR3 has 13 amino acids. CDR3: CALMTARGNTIYF. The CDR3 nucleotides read TGTGCCCTGATGACAGCCCGGGGAAACACCATATATTTT.